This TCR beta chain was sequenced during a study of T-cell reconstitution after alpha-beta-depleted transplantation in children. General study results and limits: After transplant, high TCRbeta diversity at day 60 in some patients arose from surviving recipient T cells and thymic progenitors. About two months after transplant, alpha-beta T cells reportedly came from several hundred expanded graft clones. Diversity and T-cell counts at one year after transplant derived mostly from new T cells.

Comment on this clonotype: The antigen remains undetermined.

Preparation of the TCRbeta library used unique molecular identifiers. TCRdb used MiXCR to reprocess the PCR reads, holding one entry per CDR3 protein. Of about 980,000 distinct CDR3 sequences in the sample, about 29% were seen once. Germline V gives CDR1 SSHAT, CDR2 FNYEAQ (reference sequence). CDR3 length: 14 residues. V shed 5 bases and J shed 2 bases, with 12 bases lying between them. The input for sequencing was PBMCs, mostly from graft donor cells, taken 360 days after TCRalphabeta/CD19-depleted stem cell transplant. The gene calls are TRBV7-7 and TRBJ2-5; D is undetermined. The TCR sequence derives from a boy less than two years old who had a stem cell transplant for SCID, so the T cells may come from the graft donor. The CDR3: CASSPFGPQETQYF. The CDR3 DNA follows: TGTGCCAGCAGCCCGTTCGGGCCACAAGAGACCCAGTACTTC.